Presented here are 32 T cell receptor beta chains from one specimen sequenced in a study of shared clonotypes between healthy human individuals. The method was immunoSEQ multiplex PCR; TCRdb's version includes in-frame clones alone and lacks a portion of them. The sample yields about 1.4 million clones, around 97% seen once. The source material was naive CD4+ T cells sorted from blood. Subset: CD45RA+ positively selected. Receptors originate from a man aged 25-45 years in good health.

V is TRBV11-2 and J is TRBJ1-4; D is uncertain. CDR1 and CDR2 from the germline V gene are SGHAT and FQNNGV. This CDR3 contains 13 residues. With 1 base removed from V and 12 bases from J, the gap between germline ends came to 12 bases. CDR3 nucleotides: TGTGCCAGCAGCTTAGGTGTAGCCGAAGAACTGTTTTTT. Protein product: CASSLGVAEELFF.

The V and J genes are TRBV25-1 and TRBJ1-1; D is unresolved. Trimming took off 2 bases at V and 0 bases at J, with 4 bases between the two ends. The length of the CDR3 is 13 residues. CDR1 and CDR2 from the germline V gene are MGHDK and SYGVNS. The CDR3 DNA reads TGTGCCAGCAGTGAACGGTTGAACACTGAAGCTTTCTTT. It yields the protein CASSERLNTEAFF.

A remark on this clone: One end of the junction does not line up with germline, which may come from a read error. CDR3 DNA sequence: TGTGCCAGCAGTGAAGAGGTCGACCGGGTCTGGAACTTC. Its protein is CASSEEVDRVWNF. This chain uses TRBV2 with TRBJ2-4; D is uncertain. The germline V gene encodes CDR1 SNHLY and CDR2 FYNNEI. The CDR3 is 13 residues long.

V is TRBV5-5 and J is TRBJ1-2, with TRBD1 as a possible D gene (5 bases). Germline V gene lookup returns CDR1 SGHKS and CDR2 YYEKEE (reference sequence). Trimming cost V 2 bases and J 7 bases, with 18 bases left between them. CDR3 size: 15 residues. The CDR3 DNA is TGTGCCAGCAGCTTCGGAAGCTTTGGGGACGGTGGCTACACCTTC. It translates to CASSFGSFGDGGYTF.

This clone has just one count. The CDR3 loop is CSLSGRPFTDTQYF. Written as DNA, the CDR3 is TGCAGCCTCTCCGGACGGCCATTCACAGATACGCAGTATTTT. The genes are TRBV29-1 and TRBJ2-3; D call uncertain. From germline, CDR1 is SQVTM and CDR2 ANQGSEA. This CDR3 is 14 amino acids long. The V and J ends lost 8 bases and 2 bases respectively, with 17 bases between them.

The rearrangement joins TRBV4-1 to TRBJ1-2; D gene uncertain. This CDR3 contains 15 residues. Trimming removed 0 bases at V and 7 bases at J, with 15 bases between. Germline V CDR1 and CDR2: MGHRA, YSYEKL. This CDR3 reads CASSQDYTRLGGYTF. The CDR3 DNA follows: TGCGCCAGCAGCCAAGACTATACCCGTTTGGGTGGCTACACCTTC.

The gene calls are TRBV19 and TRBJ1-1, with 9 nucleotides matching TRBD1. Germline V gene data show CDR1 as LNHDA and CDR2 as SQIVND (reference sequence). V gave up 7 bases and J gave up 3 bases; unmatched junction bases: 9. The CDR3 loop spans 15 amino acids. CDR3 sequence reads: CASTLADRGYTEAFF. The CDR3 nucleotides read TGTGCCAGTACCCTAGCGGACAGGGGATACACTGAAGCTTTCTTT.

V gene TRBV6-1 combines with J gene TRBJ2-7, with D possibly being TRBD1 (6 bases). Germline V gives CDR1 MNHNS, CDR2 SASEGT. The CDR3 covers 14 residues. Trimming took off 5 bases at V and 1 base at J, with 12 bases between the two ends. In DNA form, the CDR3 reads TGTGCCAGCAGTTCCCGACAGGCTTCCTACGAGCAGTACTTC. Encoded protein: CASSSRQASYEQYF.

The CDR3 DNA reads as TGTGCCAGCAGTGAAACCGCCCCCGTGGGCGCGGGTACGCAGTATTTT. It is translated as CASSETAPVGAGTQYF. The chain combines TRBV6-1 with TRBJ2-3; a possible D gene is TRBD2 (5 bases). There are 16 residues in the CDR3. CDR1 and CDR2 from the germline V gene are MNHNS and SASEGT. With 2 bases removed from V and 8 bases from J, the gap between germline ends came to 20 bases.

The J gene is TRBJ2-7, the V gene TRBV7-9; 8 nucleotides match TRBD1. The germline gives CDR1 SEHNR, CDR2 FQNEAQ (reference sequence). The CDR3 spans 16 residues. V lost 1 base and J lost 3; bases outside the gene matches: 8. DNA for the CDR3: TGTGCCAGCAGCTTAGGGTTATCAGGGGGCTACTACGAGCAGTACTTC. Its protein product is CASSLGLSGGYYEQYF.

The CDR3 spells CANRRVGNQPQHF. The CDR3 DNA sequence: TGCGCCAACCGAAGGGTAGGCAATCAGCCCCAGCATTTT. This chain links TRBV4-1 with TRBJ1-5, with unresolved D. V lost 10 bases and J lost 2, with 12 bases in between. The V gene's germline CDR1 is MGHRA and CDR2 YSYEKL. This CDR3 region has 13 residues.

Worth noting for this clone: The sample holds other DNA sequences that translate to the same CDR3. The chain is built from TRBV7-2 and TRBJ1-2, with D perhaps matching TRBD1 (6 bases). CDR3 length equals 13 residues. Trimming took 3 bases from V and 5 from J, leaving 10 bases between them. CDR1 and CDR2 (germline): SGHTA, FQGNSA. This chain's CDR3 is CASSLGGGYGYTF. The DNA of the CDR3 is TGTGCCAGCAGCTTGGGAGGGGGGTATGGCTACACCTTC. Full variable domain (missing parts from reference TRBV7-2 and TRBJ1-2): GAGVSQSPSNKVTEKGKDVELRCDPISGHTALYWYRQSLGQGLEFLIYFQGNSAPDKSGLPSDRFSAERTGGSVSTLTIQRTQQEDSAVYLCASSLGGGYGYTFGSGTRLTVV.

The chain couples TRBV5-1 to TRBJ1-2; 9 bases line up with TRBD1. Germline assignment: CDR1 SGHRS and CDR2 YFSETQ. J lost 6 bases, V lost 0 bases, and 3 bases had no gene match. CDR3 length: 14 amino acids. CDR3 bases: TGCGCCAGCAGCTTGGGGGACAGGGCGGATGGCTACACCTTC. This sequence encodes CASSLGDRADGYTF.

The CDR3 protein is CASSLLAGGYNEQFF. In DNA form, the CDR3 reads TGCGCCAGCAGCCTACTAGCGGGAGGGTACAATGAGCAGTTCTTC. This rearrangement joins TRBV10-2 to TRBJ2-1; 13 bases are shared with TRBD2. The ends lost 6 bases at V and 4 bases at J; junction bases unmatched: 3. Per germline, CDR1 WSHSY and CDR2 SAAADI. This CDR3 contains 15 residues.

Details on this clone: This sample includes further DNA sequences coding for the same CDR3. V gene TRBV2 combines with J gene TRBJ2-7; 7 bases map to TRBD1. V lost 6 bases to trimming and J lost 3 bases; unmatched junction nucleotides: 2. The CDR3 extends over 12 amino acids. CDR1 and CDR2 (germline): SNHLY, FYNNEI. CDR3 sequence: CASRGDSYEQYF. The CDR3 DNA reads TGTGCCAGCAGGGGGGACAGCTACGAGCAGTACTTC.

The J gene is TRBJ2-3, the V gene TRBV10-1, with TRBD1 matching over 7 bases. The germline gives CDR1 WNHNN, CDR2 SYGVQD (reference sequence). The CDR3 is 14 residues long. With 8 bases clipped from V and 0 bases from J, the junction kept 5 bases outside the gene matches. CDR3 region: CASSQGRSTDTQYF. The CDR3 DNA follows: TGCGCCAGCTCACAGGGGCGAAGCACAGATACGCAGTATTTT.

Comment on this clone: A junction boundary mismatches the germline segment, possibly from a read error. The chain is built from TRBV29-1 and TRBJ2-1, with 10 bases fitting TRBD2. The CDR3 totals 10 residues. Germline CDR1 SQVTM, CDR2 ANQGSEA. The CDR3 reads CSVAGLAEVF. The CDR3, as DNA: TGCAGCGTTGCCGGACTAGCGGAAGTCTTC.

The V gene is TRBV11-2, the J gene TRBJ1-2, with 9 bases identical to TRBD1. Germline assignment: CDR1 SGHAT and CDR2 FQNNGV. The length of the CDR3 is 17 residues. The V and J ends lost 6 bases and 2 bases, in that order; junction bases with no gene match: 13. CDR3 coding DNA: TGTGCCAGCAGAGCGCCGGGACAGGGCAAATCCAACTATGGCTACACCTTC. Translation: CASRAPGQGKSNYGYTF.

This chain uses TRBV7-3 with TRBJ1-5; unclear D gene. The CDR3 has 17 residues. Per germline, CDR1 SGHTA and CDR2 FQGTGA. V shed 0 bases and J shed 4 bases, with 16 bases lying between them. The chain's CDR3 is CASSLTESQRRNQPQHF. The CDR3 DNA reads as TGTGCCAGCAGCTTAACGGAATCTCAGAGGAGGAATCAGCCCCAGCATTTT.

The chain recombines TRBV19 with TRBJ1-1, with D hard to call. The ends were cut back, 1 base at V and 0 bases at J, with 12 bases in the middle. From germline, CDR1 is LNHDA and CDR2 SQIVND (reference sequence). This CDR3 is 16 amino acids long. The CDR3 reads CASSIAGGTMNTEAFF. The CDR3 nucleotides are TGTGCCAGTAGTATAGCCGGAGGAACGATGAACACTGAAGCTTTCTTT.

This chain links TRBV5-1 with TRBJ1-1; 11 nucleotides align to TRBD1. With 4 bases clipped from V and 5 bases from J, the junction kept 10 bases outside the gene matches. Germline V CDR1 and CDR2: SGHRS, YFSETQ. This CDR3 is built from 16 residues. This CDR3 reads CASSPEGQGAGTEAFF. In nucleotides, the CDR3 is TGCGCCAGCAGCCCAGAAGGACAGGGGGCCGGAACTGAAGCTTTCTTT. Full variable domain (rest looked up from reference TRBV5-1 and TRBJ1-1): KAGVTQTPRYLIKTRGQQVTLSCSPISGHRSVSWYQQTPGQGLQFLFEYFSETQRNKGNFPGRFSGRQFSNSRSEMNVSTLELGDSALYLCASSPEGQGAGTEAFFGQGTRLTVV.

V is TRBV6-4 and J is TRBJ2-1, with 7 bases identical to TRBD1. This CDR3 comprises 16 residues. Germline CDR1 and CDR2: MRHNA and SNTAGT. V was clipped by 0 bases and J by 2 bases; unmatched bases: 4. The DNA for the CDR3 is TGTGCCAGCAGTGACTCCGGGACAGCAACCTACAATGAGCAGTTCTTC. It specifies CASSDSGTATYNEQFF.

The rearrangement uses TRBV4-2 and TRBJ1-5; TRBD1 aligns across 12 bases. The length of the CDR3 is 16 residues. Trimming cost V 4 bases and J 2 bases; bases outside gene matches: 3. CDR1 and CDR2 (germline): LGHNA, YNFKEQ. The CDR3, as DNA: TGTGCCAGCAGCCCGGGACAGGGGGCCGGCAATCAGCCCCAGCATTTT. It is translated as CASSPGQGAGNQPQHF.

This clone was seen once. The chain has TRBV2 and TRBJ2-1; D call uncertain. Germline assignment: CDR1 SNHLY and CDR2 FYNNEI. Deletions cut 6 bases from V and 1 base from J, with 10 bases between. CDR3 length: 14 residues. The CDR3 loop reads CASSWAPSYNEQFF. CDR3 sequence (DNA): TGTGCCAGCAGCTGGGCTCCATCCTACAATGAGCAGTTCTTC.

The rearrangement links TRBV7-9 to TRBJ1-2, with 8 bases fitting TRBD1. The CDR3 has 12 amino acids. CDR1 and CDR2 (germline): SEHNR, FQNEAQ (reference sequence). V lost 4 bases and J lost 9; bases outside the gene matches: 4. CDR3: CASSSTGDSYTF. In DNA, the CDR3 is TGTGCCAGCAGCTCGACAGGGGATAGCTACACCTTC. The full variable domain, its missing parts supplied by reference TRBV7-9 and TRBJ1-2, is DTGVSQNPRHKITKRGQNVTFRCDPISEHNRLYWYRQTLGQGPEFLTYFQNEAQLEKSRLLSDRFSAERPKGSFSTLEIQRTEQGDSAMYLCASSSTGDSYTFGSGTRLTVV.

CDR3 in amino acids: CASSEQTGVGNTIYF. The CDR3 DNA sequence: TGTGCCAGCAGTGAGCAAACAGGGGTTGGAAACACCATATATTTT. The chain employs TRBV28 and TRBJ1-3; 7 bases fit TRBD1. After removal of 5 bases from V and 3 bases from J, the junction contained 7 bases not matched to a gene. Germline values: CDR1 MDHEN, CDR2 SYDVKM. The CDR3 extends over 15 amino acids.

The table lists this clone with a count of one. The CDR3 nucleotides read TGTGCCAGCAGTTTATGGGCCGGGATGGACAATGAGCAGTTCTTC. This sequence encodes CASSLWAGMDNEQFF. The chain couples TRBV28 to TRBJ2-1; weak D call: TRBD2 (5 bases). With 0 bases removed from V and 5 bases from J, the gap between germline ends came to 11 bases. The germline CDR1 and CDR2 sequences are MDHEN and SYDVKM. The CDR3 sequence is 15 residues long.

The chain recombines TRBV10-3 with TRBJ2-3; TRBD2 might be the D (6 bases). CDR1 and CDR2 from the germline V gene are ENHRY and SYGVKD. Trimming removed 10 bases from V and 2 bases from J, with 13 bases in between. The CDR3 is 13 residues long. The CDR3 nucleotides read TGTGCCACCCGGGACTCCGCCACAGATACGCAGTATTTT. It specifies CATRDSATDTQYF.

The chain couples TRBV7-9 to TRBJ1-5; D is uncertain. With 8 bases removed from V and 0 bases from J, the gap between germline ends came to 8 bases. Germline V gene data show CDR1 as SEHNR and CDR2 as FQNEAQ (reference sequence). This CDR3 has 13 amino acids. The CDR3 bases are TGTGCCAGCGCCGGGAATAGCAATCAGCCCCAGCATTTT. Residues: CASAGNSNQPQHF. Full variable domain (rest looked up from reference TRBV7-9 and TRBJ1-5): DTGVSQNPRHKITKRGQNVTFRCDPISEHNRLYWYRQTLGQGPEFLTYFQNEAQLEKSRLLSDRFSAERPKGSFSTLEIQRTEQGDSAMYLCASAGNSNQPQHFGDGTRLSIL.

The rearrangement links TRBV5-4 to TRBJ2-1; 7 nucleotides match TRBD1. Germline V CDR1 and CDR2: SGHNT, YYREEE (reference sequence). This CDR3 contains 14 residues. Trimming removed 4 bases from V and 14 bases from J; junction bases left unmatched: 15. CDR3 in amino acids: CASSTRDSESRKFF. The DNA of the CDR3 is TGTGCCAGCAGCACCCGGGACAGTGAAAGTAGAAAGTTCTTC. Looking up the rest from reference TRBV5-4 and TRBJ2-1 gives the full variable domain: ETGVTQSPTHLIKTRGQQVTLRCSSQSGHNTVSWYQQALGQGPQFIFQYYREEENGRGNFPPRFSGLQFPNYSSELNVNALELDDSALYLCASSTRDSESRKFFGPGTRLTVL.

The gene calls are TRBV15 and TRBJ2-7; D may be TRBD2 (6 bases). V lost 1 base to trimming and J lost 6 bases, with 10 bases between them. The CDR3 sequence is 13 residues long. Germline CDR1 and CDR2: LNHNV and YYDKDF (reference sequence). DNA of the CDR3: TGTGCCACCAGCAGAGCGGGGGTTAGCGAGCAGTACTTC. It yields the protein CATSRAGVSEQYF. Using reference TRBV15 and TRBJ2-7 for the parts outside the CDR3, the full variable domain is DAMVIQNPRYQVTQFGKPVTLSCSQTLNHNVMYWYQQKSSQAPKLLFHYYDKDFNNEADTPDNFQSRRPNTSFCFLDIRSPGLGDTAMYLCATSRAGVSEQYFGPGTRLTVT.

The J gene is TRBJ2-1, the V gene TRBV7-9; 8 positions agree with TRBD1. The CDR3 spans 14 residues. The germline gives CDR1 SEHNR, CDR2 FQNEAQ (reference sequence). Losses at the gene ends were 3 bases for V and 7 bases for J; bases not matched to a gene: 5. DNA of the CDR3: TGTGCCAGCAGCTTGGGACAGGATAGTAATGAGCAGTTCTTC. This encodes CASSLGQDSNEQFF.